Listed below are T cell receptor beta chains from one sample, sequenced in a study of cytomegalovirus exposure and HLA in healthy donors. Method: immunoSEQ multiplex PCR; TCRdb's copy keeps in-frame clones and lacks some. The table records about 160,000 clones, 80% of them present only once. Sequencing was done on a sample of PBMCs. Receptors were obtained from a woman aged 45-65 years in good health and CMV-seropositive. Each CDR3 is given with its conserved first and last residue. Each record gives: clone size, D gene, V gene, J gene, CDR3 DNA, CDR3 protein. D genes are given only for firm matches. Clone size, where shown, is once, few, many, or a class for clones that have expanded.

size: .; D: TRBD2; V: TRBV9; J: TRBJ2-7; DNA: TGTGCCAGCAGCGCTCCGGGACTAGCGGGTCTGGGCGAGCAGTACTTC; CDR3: CASSAPGLAGLGEQYF
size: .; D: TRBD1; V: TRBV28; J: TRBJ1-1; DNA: TGTGCCAGCAGTTTACGGACAGGAGGAGGTTTCTTT; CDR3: CASSLRTGGGFF
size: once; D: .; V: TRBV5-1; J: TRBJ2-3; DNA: TGCGCCAGCAGCTTGTGGGACACCACAGATACGCAGTATTTT; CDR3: CASSLWDTTDTQYF
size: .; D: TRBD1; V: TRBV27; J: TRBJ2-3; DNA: TGTGCCAGCAGTTTATCCGGGACAGTGACAGATACGCAGTATTTT; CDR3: CASSLSGTVTDTQYF
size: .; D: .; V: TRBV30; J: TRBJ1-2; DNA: TGTGCCTGGAGGGCGAGCGTTGGACAGTCGGGCTATGGCTACACCTTC; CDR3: CAWRASVGQSGYGYTF
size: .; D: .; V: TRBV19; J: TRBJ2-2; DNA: TGTGCCAGTAGTGTACGTAGGACAAGCACCGGGGAGCTGTTTTTT; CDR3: CASSVRRTSTGELFF
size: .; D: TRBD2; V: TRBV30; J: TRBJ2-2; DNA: TGTGCCCGGGGGTTGGGGGGGGTTGCCGGGGAGCTGTTTTTT; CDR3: CARGLGGVAGELFF
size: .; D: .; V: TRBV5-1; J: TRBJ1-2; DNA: TGCGCCAGCAGCTTGGGGGGCAGGGGTCGTGGAGCGGACTATGGCTACACCTTC; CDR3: CASSLGGRGRGADYGYTF
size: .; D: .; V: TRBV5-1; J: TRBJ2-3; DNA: TGCGCCAGCAGCCCCCGACTGGCGGAACGCACAGATACGCAGTATTTT; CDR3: CASSPRLAERTDTQYF
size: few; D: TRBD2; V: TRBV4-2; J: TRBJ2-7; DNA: TGTGCCAGCAGCCCCAGGACTAGCGGGGGAACCTACGAGCAGTACTTC; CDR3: CASSPRTSGGTYEQYF
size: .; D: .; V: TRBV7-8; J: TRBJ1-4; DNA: TGTGCCAGCAGCTTAAACAGGGCCCTAGGGGCTAATGAAAAACTGTTTTTT; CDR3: CASSLNRALGANEKLFF
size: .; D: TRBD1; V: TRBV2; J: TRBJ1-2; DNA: TGTGCCAGCGAAGACAGGGCAAGCTATGGCTACACCTTC; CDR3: CASEDRASYGYTF
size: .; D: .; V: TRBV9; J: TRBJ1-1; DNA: TGTGCCAGCAGCTTGGCAGGGAACACTGAAGCTTTCTTT; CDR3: CASSLAGNTEAFF
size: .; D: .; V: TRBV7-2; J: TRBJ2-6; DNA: TGTGCCAGCAGCTTTACCGCCGGGTCTGGGGCCAACGTCCTGACTTTC; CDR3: CASSFTAGSGANVLTF
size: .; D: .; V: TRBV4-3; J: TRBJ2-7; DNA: TGCGCCAGCAGCCAAGATTGGGACAGGGTGAGTAGCGGGGCCTACGAGCAGTACTTC; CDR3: CASSQDWDRVSSGAYEQYF
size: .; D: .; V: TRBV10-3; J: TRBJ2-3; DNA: TGTGCCATCAGTGAATTGGGTCAGGGCCAATCGACAGATACGCAGTATTTT; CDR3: CAISELGQGQSTDTQYF
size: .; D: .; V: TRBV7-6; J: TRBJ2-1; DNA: TGTGCCAGCAGCTTAACTAGAATAGGCTATGAGCAGTTCTTC; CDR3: CASSLTRIGYEQFF
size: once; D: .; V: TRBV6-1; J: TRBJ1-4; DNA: TGTGCCAGCACTAACATCGGGGAAAAACTGTTTTTT; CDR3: CASTNIGEKLFF
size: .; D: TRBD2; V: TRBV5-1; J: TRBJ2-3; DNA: TGCGCCAGCTTGAGCGGGGACCGCACAGATACGCAGTATTTT; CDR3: CASLSGDRTDTQYF
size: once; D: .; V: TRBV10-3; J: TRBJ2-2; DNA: TGTGCCATCAGTGAGGGGGCCACCGGGGAGCTGTTTTTT; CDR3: CAISEGATGELFF
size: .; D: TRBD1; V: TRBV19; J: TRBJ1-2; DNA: TGTGCCACCCTAGACAGGGGAAGGAGCTATGGCTACACCTTC; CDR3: CATLDRGRSYGYTF
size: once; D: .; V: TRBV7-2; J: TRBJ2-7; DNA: TGTGCCAGCAGCTTGGGGACACCCTCTAACGAGCAGTACTTC; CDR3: CASSLGTPSNEQYF
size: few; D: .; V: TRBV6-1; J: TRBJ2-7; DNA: TGTGCCACTCATACGGGAGAATACTACGAGCAGTACTTC; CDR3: CATHTGEYYEQYF
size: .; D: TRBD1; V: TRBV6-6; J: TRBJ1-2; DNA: TGTGCCAGCAGTTATGATACAGGGGAGTCTCATGGCTACACCTTC; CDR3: CASSYDTGESHGYTF
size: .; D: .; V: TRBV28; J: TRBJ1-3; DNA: TGTGCCAGCGGGAGGGGGGGCGTTAAATTCGGTGGAAACACCATATATTTT; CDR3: CASGRGGVKFGGNTIYF
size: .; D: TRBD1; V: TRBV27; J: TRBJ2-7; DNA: TGTGCCAGCGCTCGGGACAGCGACTACGAGCAGTACTTC; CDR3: CASARDSDYEQYF
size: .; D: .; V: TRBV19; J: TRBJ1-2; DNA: TGTGCCAGTAGTATCGACCGGGACATCCTTAGAGGGGGCTACACCTTC; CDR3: CASSIDRDILRGGYTF
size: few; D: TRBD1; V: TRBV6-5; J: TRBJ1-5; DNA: TGTGCCAGCAGTCACAGGGGGACCCATCAGCCCCAGCATTTT; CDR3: CASSHRGTHQPQHF
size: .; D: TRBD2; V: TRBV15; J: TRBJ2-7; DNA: TGTGCCACCAGCAGAGTTAGCGGGAGGGCCTACGAGCAGTACTTC; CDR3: CATSRVSGRAYEQYF
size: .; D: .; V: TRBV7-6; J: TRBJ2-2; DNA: TGTGCCAGCAGCTTAGTGCGGGGAGCGAACACCGGGGAGCTGTTTTTT; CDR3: CASSLVRGANTGELFF
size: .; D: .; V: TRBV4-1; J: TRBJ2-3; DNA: TGCGCCAGCGGAGAAAGGGGGTTCACAGATACGCAGTATTTT; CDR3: CASGERGFTDTQYF
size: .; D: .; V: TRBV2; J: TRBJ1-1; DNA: TGTGCCAGCATCGGGGGGGACGCGAACACTGAAGCTTTCTTT; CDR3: CASIGGDANTEAFF
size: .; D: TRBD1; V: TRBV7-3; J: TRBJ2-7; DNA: TGTGCCAGCAGCCAGGGGGCAAGCTCTCCCTCCTACGAGCAGTACTTC; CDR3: CASSQGASSPSYEQYF
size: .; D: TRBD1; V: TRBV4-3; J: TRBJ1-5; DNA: TGCGCCAGCAGCCAAGATCGGGTGACAGGGGGCCTCAATCAGCCCCAGCATTTT; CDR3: CASSQDRVTGGLNQPQHF
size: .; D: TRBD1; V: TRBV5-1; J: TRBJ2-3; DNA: TGCGCCAGCAGTTTCTCCGGGACAGGCGGCACAGATACGCAGTATTTT; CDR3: CASSFSGTGGTDTQYF
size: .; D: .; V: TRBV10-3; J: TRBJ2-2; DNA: TGTGCCATCAATTTCGCGAACACCGGGGAGCTGTTTTTT; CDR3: CAINFANTGELFF
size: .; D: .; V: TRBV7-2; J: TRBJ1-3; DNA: TGTGCCAGCAGCTTTTACGGGTCCGGGGGAAACACCATATATTTT; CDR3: CASSFYGSGGNTIYF
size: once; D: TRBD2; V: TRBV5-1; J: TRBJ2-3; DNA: TGCGCCAGCAGCACGGGACTAGCGGGAGGCACAGATACGCAGTATTTT; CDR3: CASSTGLAGGTDTQYF
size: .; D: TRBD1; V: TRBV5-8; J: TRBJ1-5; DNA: TGTGCCAGCAGCCTTCCTGGACAGGGGGAAGGGCAGCCCCAGCATTTT; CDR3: CASSLPGQGEGQPQHF
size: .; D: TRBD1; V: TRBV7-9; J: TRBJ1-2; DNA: TGTGCCAGCAGCCGCTGGACAGGGCCTAACTATGGCTACACCTTC; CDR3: CASSRWTGPNYGYTF
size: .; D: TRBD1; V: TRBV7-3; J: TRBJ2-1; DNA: TGTGCCAGCAGCCCAGGGGGCGAGTGGGGTGAGCAGTTCTTC; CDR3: CASSPGGEWGEQFF
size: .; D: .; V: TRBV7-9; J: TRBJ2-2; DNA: TGTGCCAGCAGCTTAGTCTCCACGGACAGGGAGCTGTTTTTT; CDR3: CASSLVSTDRELFF
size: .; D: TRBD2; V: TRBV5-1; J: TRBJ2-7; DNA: TGCGCCAGCAGCTTGCGAATGGGGGGCGCCGGGGGGGGCGAGCAGTACTTC; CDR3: CASSLRMGGAGGGEQYF
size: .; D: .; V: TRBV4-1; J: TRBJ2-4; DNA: TGCGCCAGCAGCCAAGATTGGGCAGTCATTCAGTACTTC; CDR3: CASSQDWAVIQYF
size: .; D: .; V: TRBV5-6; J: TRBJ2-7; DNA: TGTGCCAGCAGCCTCTCGCCCAGCCGGAGCTACGAGCAGTACTTC; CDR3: CASSLSPSRSYEQYF
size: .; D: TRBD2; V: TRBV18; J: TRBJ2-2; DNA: TGTGCCAGCTCACCGTGGTCTAGCGGGGGGTCCGCGAACACCGGGGAGCTGTTTTTT; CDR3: CASSPWSSGGSANTGELFF
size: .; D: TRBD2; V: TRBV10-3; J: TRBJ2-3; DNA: TGTGCCATCAGTGAAACGGGGGGGCGAGATACGCAGTATTTT; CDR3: CAISETGGRDTQYF
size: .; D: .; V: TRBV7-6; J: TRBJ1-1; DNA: TGTGCCAGCAGCTCCCCAGCAGGGGCTAGCACTGAAGCTTTCTTT; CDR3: CASSSPAGASTEAFF
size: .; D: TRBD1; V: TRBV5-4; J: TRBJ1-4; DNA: TGTGCCAGCAGCCTCCAATCTCACAGGGGCGAAAAACTGTTTTTT; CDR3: CASSLQSHRGEKLFF